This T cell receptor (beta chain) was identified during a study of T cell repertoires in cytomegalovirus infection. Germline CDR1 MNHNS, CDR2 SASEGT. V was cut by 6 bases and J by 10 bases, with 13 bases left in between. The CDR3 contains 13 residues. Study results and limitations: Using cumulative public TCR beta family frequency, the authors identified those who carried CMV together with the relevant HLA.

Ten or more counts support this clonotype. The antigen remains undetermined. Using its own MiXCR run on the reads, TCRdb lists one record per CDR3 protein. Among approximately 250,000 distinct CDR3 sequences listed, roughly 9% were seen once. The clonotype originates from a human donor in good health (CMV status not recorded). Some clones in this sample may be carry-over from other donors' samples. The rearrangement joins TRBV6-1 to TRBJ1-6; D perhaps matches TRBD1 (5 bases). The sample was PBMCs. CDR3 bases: TGTGCCAGCAGCCGGGGGTTGGAATCACCCCTCCACTTT. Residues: CASSRGLESPLHF.